What follows describes a single T cell receptor beta chain. The data were obtained in a study of PD-L1 blockade in urothelial cancer. The germline V gene encodes CDR1 LNHDA and CDR2 SQIVND (reference sequence). With V trimmed by 8 bases and J by 2 bases, 6 bases remained unmatched. This CDR3 is built from 14 residues. Described time point: peripheral blood 6 weeks after treatment start. Per patient, between 1 and 8 samples were collected at pretreatment and on-treatment time points. Spiking of synthetic TCR analog templates was performed in each PCR. Measured with immunoSEQ multiplex PCR; TCRdb has only the in-frame clones, and not every one. The table records tens of thousands of clones, almost 90% of them present only once.

The chain has TRBV19 and TRBJ1-5; 7 positions agree with TRBD1. The input for sequencing was PBMCs, taken around atezolizumab (anti-PD-L1) treatment. The source of this sequence is a man in his fifties or sixties with urothelial cancer. The CDR3 sequence is CASYDRDRNQPQHF. The CDR3 region has the DNA TGTGCCAGTTACGACAGGGATCGCAATCAGCCCCAGCATTTT.